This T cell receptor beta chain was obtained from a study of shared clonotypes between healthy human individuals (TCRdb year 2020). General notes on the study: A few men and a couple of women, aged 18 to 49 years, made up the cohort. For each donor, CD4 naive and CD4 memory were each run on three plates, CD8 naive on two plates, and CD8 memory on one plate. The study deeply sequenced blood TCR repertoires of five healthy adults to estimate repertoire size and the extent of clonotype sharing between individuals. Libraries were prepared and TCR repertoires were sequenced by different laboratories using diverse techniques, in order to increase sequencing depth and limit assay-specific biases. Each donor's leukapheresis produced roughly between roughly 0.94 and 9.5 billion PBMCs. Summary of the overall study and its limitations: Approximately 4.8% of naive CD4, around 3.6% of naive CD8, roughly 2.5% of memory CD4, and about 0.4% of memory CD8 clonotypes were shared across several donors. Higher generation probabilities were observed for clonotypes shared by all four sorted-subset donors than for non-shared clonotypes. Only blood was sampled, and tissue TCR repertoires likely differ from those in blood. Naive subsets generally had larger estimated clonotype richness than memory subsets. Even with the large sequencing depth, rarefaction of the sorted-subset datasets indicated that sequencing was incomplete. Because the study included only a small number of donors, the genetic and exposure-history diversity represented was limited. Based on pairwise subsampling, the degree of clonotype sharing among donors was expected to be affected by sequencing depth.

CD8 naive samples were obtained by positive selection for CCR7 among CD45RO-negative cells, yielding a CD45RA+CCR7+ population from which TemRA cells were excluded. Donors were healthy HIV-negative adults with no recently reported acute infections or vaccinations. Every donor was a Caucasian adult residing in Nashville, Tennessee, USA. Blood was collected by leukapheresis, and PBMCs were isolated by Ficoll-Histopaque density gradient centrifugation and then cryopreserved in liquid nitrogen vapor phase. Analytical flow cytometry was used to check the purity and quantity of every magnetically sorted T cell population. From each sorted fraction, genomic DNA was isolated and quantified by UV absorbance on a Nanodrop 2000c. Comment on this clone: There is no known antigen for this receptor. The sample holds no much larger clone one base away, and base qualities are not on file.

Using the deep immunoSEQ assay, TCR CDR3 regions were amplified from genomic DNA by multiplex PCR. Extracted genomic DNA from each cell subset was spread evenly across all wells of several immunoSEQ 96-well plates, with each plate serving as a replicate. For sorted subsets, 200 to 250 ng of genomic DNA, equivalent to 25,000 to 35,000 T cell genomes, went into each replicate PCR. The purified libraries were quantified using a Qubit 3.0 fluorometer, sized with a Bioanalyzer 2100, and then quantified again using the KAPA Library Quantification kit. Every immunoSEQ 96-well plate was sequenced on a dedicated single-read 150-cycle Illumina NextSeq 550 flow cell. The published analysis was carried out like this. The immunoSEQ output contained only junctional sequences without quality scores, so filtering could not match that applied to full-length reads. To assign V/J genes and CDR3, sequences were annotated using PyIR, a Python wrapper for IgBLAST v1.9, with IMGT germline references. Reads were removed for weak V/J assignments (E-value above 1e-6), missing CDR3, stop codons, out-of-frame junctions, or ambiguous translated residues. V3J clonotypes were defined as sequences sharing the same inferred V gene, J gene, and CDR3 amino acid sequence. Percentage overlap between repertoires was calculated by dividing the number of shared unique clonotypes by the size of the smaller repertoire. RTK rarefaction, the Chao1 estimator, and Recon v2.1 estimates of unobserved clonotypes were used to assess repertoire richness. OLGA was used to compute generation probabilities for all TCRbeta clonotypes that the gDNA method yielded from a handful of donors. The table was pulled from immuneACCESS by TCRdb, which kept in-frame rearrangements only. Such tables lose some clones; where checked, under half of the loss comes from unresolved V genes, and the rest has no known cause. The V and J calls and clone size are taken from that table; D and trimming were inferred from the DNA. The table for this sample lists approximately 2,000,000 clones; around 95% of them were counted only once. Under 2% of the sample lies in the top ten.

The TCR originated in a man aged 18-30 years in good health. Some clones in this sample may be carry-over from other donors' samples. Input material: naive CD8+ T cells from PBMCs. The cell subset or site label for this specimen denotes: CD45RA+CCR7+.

The CDR3 region reads CSADPGLAGGLHEQYF. The nucleotide sequence reads TGCAGCGCCGACCCCGGACTAGCGGGAGGTCTCCACGAGCAGTACTTC. This receptor chain uses TRBV29-1 and TRBJ2-7; 14 junctional bases match TRBD2. The CDR3, cysteine through phenylalanine, is 16 amino acids long. Here the CDR3 DNA is all that survives: 48 bases in frame from base 1. Clipping removes 7 bases from V and 5 bases from J, with 13 as the unmatched junction base count. CDR1 SQVTM and CDR2 ANQGSEA are derived from the germline V gene.